Listed below are T cell receptor beta chains from one sample, sequenced in a study of blood T cell repertoires in COVID-19. Clones were read by immunoSEQ multiplex PCR, and TCRdb kept only the in-frame ones, dropping some. This table holds over 200,000 clones, around nine tenths found once. The sample comprised peripheral blood. These receptor sequences come from a man in his forties who had recovered from COVID-19. Each CDR3 is given with its conserved first and last residue. The D gene is left open where the match is weak. A row's size may be missing; if present it is once, few, many or a size class.

V gene	D gene	J gene	clone size	CDR3 DNA	CDR3 protein
TRBV6-5	TRBD1	TRBJ2-1	-	TGTGCCAGCAGTTACCAGGGGGCGATGCTCAATGAGCAGTTCTTC	CASSYQGAMLNEQFF
TRBV12-2	-	TRBJ2-7	-	TGTGCAAGTCGCCTAGACGTGACAGACTCCTACGAGCAGTACTTC	CASRLDVTDSYEQYF
TRBV23-1	TRBD2	TRBJ2-1	-	TGCGCCAGCAGTCTCGGGGCGGGGGAATACAATGAGCAGTTCTTC	CASSLGAGEYNEQFF
TRBV2	-	TRBJ2-7	-	TGTGCCAGCAGTGAACGCGGCGATTCGGGATCCTACGAGCAGTACTTC	CASSERGDSGSYEQYF
TRBV3-1/TRBV3-2	-	TRBJ2-3	-	TGTGCCAGCAGCCAAGGTGGGAGCGGGCGGGCAGATACGCAGTATTTT	CASSQGGSGRADTQYF
TRBV18	TRBD2	TRBJ2-3	-	TGTGCCAGCTCACCGGGGGCAGGAGGTGGACTAGCGGGAGGGCGCCCCAGCACAGATACGCAGTATTTT	CASSPGAGGGLAGGRPSTDTQYF
TRBV27	TRBD1	TRBJ1-2	-	TGTGCCAGCACCAACATTTGGGGACAGGGGGCGGGCGGCTACACCTTC	CASTNIWGQGAGGYTF
TRBV27	TRBD2	TRBJ2-3	-	TGTGCCAGCAGTTCTCTCCACCAGCGGGAGCTTGGAGATACGCAGTATTTT	CASSSLHQRELGDTQYF
TRBV6-4	TRBD1	TRBJ1-4	-	TGTGCCAACACTCTTGGGGGACAGGGGGCCGTAAAACTGTTTTTT	CANTLGGQGAVKLFF
TRBV2	-	TRBJ2-1	-	TGTGCCAGCAGTGCGGACAGTGGGCCTTACAATGAGCAGTTCTTC	CASSADSGPYNEQFF
TRBV10-2	-	TRBJ2-3	-	TGCGCCAGCAGTGGGATAGCGGTAGTCGGAGATACGCAGTATTTT	CASSGIAVVGDTQYF
TRBV24-1	TRBD2	TRBJ2-1	-	TGTGCCACCAGGGGGACTAGCTATGAGCAGTTCTTC	CATRGTSYEQFF
TRBV10-2	-	TRBJ1-3	-	TGCGCCAGCAGGAGGGTCTCTGGAAACACCATATATTTT	CASRRVSGNTIYF
TRBV4-3	-	TRBJ1-2	once	TGCGCCAGCAGCCAAGAGGAACAGGGTCCCTATGGCTACACCTTC	CASSQEEQGPYGYTF
TRBV5-1	TRBD1	TRBJ2-2	-	TGCGCCAGCAGCTTTGGACAGGGATCCAACACCGGGGAGCTGTTTTTT	CASSFGQGSNTGELFF
TRBV15	-	TRBJ2-1	-	TGTGCCACCAGCAGACCCGTTGGCCCCCCCTACAATGAGCAGTTCTTC	CATSRPVGPPYNEQFF
TRBV4-3	TRBD2	TRBJ2-7	-	TGCGCCAGCAGCCCCTCTAGCGGGGGGCCCGTCGAGCAGTACTTC	CASSPSSGGPVEQYF
TRBV12-5	TRBD2	TRBJ2-2	-	TGTGCTAGTGGTTTGGTATCACTTTCCGGGACTAGACGACGGGAGCTGTTTTTT	CASGLVSLSGTRRRELFF
TRBV7-2	TRBD1	TRBJ2-1	-	TGTGCCAGCAGCTTGACAGGGCGGAATGAGCAGTTCTTC	CASSLTGRNEQFF
TRBV13	-	TRBJ2-3	-	TGTGCCAGCAGCCCTAGGGGGACCACGGGTACAGATACGCAGTATTTT	CASSPRGTTGTDTQYF
TRBV2	-	TRBJ2-7	-	TGTGCCAGCAGTGGACAGTACCCCTACGAGCAGTACTTC	CASSGQYPYEQYF
TRBV27	-	TRBJ1-1	-	TGTGCCAGCAGAACCGCCAGGAACACTGAAGCTTTCTTT	CASRTARNTEAFF
TRBV19	-	TRBJ2-3	-	TGTGCCAGTAGCCCCGGGACTTACGGGACAGATACGCAGTATTTT	CASSPGTYGTDTQYF
TRBV27	TRBD1	TRBJ2-6	-	TGTGCCAGCAGTTCCAGGGGGTACGGGGCCAACGTCCTGACTTTC	CASSSRGYGANVLTF
TRBV10-3	TRBD1	TRBJ2-3	-	TGTGCCGGACAAGCGGGACAGGGGGGCGCAGATACGCAGTATTTT	CAGQAGQGGADTQYF
TRBV5-1	TRBD1	TRBJ2-2	-	TGCGCCAGCAGGGCAGGGGGTTCGAACACCGGGGAGCTGTTTTTT	CASRAGGSNTGELFF
TRBV29-1	-	TRBJ1-1	-	TGCAGCGCCCAAAGAGGGAGTGGGACTGAAGCTTTCTTT	CSAQRGSGTEAFF
TRBV7-9	-	TRBJ1-1	once	TGTGCCAGCAGCTACAGCATTATTACGAACACTGAAGCTTTCTTT	CASSYSIITNTEAFF
TRBV6-5	-	TRBJ1-2	-	TGTGCCAGCAGTTACTCGCGGGGGGTAGGAGTCTATGGCTACACCTTC	CASSYSRGVGVYGYTF
TRBV30	TRBD1	TRBJ1-1	few	TGTGCCTTTATCCGGGACAGGGGGAACGCTTTCTTT	CAFIRDRGNAFF
TRBV7-8	-	TRBJ1-2	few	TGTGCCAGCAGCTTAGGGACAGATAACTATGGCTACACCTTC	CASSLGTDNYGYTF
TRBV9	TRBD2	TRBJ2-7	-	TGTGCCAGCAGCTTGGGGGGGAGCCCCTACTACGAGCAGTACTTC	CASSLGGSPYYEQYF
TRBV5-1	-	TRBJ2-3	-	TGCGCCAGCAGCTTGGAACTTTTCACAGATACGCAGTATTTT	CASSLELFTDTQYF
TRBV5-1	-	TRBJ1-1	-	TGCGCCAGCAGCCCCGGACGGGAACGTCGCACTGAAGCTTTCTTT	CASSPGRERRTEAFF
TRBV5-5	TRBD1	TRBJ2-2	-	TGTGCCAGCATCCCCCCCGGGACAGGGATCTCCGGGGAGCTGTTTTTT	CASIPPGTGISGELFF
TRBV19	-	TRBJ2-3	-	TGTGCCAGTAGTATAGGGGGGGGCCGTGGAGATACGCAGTATTTT	CASSIGGGRGDTQYF
TRBV7-2	TRBD2	TRBJ2-3	-	TGTGCCAGCAGCGCTACTAGCGGGGGGGCCACAGATACGCAGTATTTT	CASSATSGGATDTQYF
TRBV7-9	-	TRBJ1-1	-	TGTGCCAGCAGCCCTAAAGGGGGTTTATGGGACACTGAAGCTTTCTTT	CASSPKGGLWDTEAFF
TRBV7-9	-	TRBJ1-6	-	TGTGCCAGCAGCTTGAGGCAGAGCTCCTATAATTCACCCCTCCACTTT	CASSLRQSSYNSPLHF
TRBV5-1	-	TRBJ2-1	-	TGCGCCAGCAGCCCGGTGGAGCGAAGAAATGAGCAGTTCTTC	CASSPVERRNEQFF
TRBV7-9	-	TRBJ2-7	-	TGTGCCAGCAGCTCCTACTACGAGCAGTACTTC	CASSSYYEQYF
TRBV7-2	TRBD1	TRBJ2-7	-	TGTGCCAGCAGCTTAACCGGGACAGGGCTCTACGAGCAGTACTTC	CASSLTGTGLYEQYF
TRBV30	TRBD1	TRBJ1-1	once	TGTGCCTGGACCCTAATGGCAGGGGGTGGATCGTGGGACACTGAAGCTTTCTTT	CAWTLMAGGGSWDTEAFF
TRBV4-1	TRBD1	TRBJ1-1	-	TGCGCCAGCAGCCAGAGGACAGGGACCTTACTTGAAGCTTTCTTT	CASSQRTGTLLEAFF
TRBV9	-	TRBJ1-3	once	TGTGCCAGCAGACAGGGATCCTCTGGAAACACCATATATTTT	CASRQGSSGNTIYF
TRBV7-2	-	TRBJ1-3	-	TGTGCCAGCAGCTTATACGGGAGTCTCGAAAACACCATATATTTT	CASSLYGSLENTIYF
TRBV7-6	-	TRBJ2-7	-	TGTGCCAGCAGCTTAGTGGCCCAGGGTGGGGAGCAGTACTTC	CASSLVAQGGEQYF